The next 29 T cell receptor beta chains were all read from a single sample in a study of blood T cell repertoires in COVID-19. Assay: immunoSEQ multiplex PCR; the TCRdb copy retains only in-frame clones and omits some. The sample records under 25,000 clones, roughly 87% being singletons. Sequenced sample: peripheral blood. These receptors originate from a human donor with active COVID-19. The donor label of this sample is uncertain.

This chain uses TRBV9 with TRBJ2-7, with 8 bases aligning to TRBD1. There are 15 residues in the CDR3. V was clipped by 1 base and J by 2 bases; unmatched bases: 5. Germline assignment: CDR1 SGDLS and CDR2 YYNGEE. This CDR3 is CASSVSPGQAYEQYF. CDR3 bases: TGTGCCAGCAGCGTATCACCGGGACAGGCCTACGAGCAGTACTTC.

The V call is TRBV7-9, the J call TRBJ1-1; perhaps TRBD1 as D (5 bases). This CDR3 contains 15 residues. The germline V and J ends were trimmed by 1 base and 0 bases, with 9 bases remaining between them. Germline V gene data show CDR1 as SEHNR and CDR2 as FQNEAQ (reference sequence). The CDR3 protein is CASSLVTGMNTEAFF. In DNA, the CDR3 is TGTGCCAGCAGCTTAGTCACAGGCATGAACACTGAAGCTTTCTTT.

This clone has only a few counts. The gene calls are TRBV19 and TRBJ1-5; no clear D gene. The V end was cut by 1 base, the J end by 7 bases, with 14 bases between. This CDR3 spans 15 amino acids. Germline V CDR1 and CDR2: LNHDA, SQIVND (reference sequence). In DNA, the CDR3 is TGTGCCAGTAGTATAGTAGGGCCGGGCGGGCAGCCCCAGCATTTT. Translation: CASSIVGPGGQPQHF.

The V call is TRBV3-1 (or the pseudogene TRBV3-2), the J call TRBJ2-6; tentatively, D is TRBD2 (5 bases). The germline CDR1 and CDR2 sequences are LGHDT and YNNKEL (reference sequence). Trimming cost V 3 bases and J 3 bases, with 12 bases left between them. This CDR3 spans 16 amino acids. In DNA, the CDR3 is TGTGCCAGCAGCCAGGTTACGGACTTTGGGGCCAACGTCCTGACTTTC. Amino acids: CASSQVTDFGANVLTF.

V and J are TRBV4-1 and TRBJ2-1; D gene ambiguous. The CDR3 consists of 15 residues. Germline V gene data show CDR1 as MGHRA and CDR2 as YSYEKL. V lost 2 bases to trimming and J lost 0 bases, with 8 bases between them. The CDR3 sequence is CASSQLRSSYNEQFF. DNA for the CDR3: TGCGCCAGCAGCCAACTAAGGAGCTCCTACAATGAGCAGTTCTTC.

The chain has TRBV7-9 and TRBJ1-5, with D hard to call. Germline V gene sequence: CDR1 SEHNR, CDR2 FQNEAQ (reference sequence). The CDR3 extends over 12 amino acids. Deletions cut 5 bases from V and 3 bases from J, with 5 bases between. DNA of the CDR3: TGTGCCAGCAGCCAGGACAATCAGCCCCAGCATTTT. It codes for CASSQDNQPQHF.

V gene TRBV19 combines with J gene TRBJ1-3; D unresolved. Germline loops: CDR1 LNHDA, CDR2 SQIVND (reference sequence). Trimming removed 0 bases from V and 2 bases from J, with 5 bases in between. The length of the CDR3 is 14 residues. In DNA, the CDR3 is TGTGCCAGTAGTATAGATCCCGCTGGAAACACCATATATTTT. This translates into CASSIDPAGNTIYF.

This chain joins TRBV6-5 and TRBJ2-1; weak D call: TRBD2 (6 bases). The CDR3 covers 15 residues. The germline gives CDR1 MNHEY, CDR2 SVGAGI. Trimming shortened V by 2 bases and J by 0 bases, and 8 bases separated the two germline ends. CDR3 sequence: CASSYTGDSYNEQFF. The CDR3 bases are TGTGCCAGCAGTTACACGGGAGACTCCTACAATGAGCAGTTCTTC.

This chain links TRBV4-2 with TRBJ1-4, with 7 positions matching TRBD1. The CDR3 loop spans 15 amino acids. CDR1 is LGHNA and CDR2 is YNFKEQ in the germline V gene. Trimming cost V 2 bases and J 8 bases; bases outside gene matches: 8. DNA for the CDR3: TGTGCCAGCAGCCAACAGGGGGAAACGGCCGAAAAACTGTTTTTT. This translates into CASSQQGETAEKLFF.

The rearrangement uses TRBV15 and TRBJ1-2, with 8 bases identical to TRBD1. CDR3 length equals 17 residues. Germline CDR1 and CDR2: LNHNV and YYDKDF (reference sequence). With V trimmed by 0 bases and J by 4 bases, 10 bases remained unmatched. The CDR3 DNA reads as TGTGCCACCAGCAGAGATCGGCTTTCAGGGGGCGTCTATGGCTACACCTTC. Translated: CATSRDRLSGGVYGYTF.

This rearrangement joins TRBV12-3 or TRBV12-4 to TRBJ2-7; D may be TRBD1 (6 bases). The CDR3 spans 13 residues. Trimming took off 6 bases at V and 3 bases at J, with 12 bases between the two ends. The CDR3, as DNA: TGTGCCAGCAGATCTACAGGGTTCTACGAGCAGTACTTC. Translation: CASRSTGFYEQYF.

This sequence joins TRBV28 and TRBJ2-1; the match to TRBD2 covers 8 bases. The germline V gene encodes CDR1 MDHEN and CDR2 SYDVKM. CDR3 length: 15 residues. The V and J ends lost 7 bases and 2 bases, in that order; junction bases with no gene match: 7. CDR3 loop: CASTPSGGTYNEQFF. The CDR3 DNA follows: TGTGCCAGCACCCCATCGGGAGGGACCTACAATGAGCAGTTCTTC.

V and J are TRBV5-5 and TRBJ1-4; 9 bases align to TRBD1. Germline CDR1 reads SGHKS; CDR2 reads YYEKEE (reference sequence). The length of the CDR3 is 15 residues. Trimming removed 4 bases from V and 8 bases from J; junction bases left unmatched: 9. The CDR3 region is CASSTTQGAREKLFF. The CDR3 nucleotides are TGTGCCAGCAGCACGACACAGGGGGCGCGGGAAAAACTGTTTTTT.

The chain employs TRBV5-1 and TRBJ2-7; 9 nucleotides match TRBD2. CDR3 length equals 15 residues. V was clipped by 5 bases and J by 4 bases; unmatched bases: 10. CDR1 and CDR2 (germline): SGHRS, YFSETQ. DNA of the CDR3: TGCGCCAGCAGTCAAGATAGCGGGAGACGTTACGAGCAGTACTTC. Translation gives CASSQDSGRRYEQYF. Full variable domain (missing parts from reference TRBV5-1 and TRBJ2-7): KAGVTQTPRYLIKTRGQQVTLSCSPISGHRSVSWYQQTPGQGLQFLFEYFSETQRNKGNFPGRFSGRQFSNSRSEMNVSTLELGDSALYLCASSQDSGRRYEQYFGPGTRLTVT.

V gene TRBV11-3 combines with J gene TRBJ2-3; TRBD2 matches at 8 bases. CDR3 size: 14 residues. Germline values: CDR1 SGHNT, CDR2 YENEEA. The V gene end was trimmed by 5 bases and the J gene end by 5 bases; junction bases not matched to a gene: 6. The CDR3 is CASSHGLAQDTQYF. The CDR3 nucleotides read TGTGCCAGCAGCCATGGACTAGCTCAAGATACGCAGTATTTT.

The chain recombines TRBV3-1 (or the pseudogene TRBV3-2) with TRBJ2-1; TRBD2 agrees at 7 bases. CDR1 is LGHDT and CDR2 is YNNKEL in the germline V gene (reference sequence). The CDR3 has 15 amino acids. V shed 3 bases and J 6 bases; nucleotides not matched to a gene: 8. For the CDR3, the DNA is TGTGCCAGCAGCCATTCCGCGGGAGTCGGCAATGAGCAGTTCTTC. Translating gives CASSHSAGVGNEQFF.

V and J are TRBV19 and TRBJ2-6, with TRBD1 as a possible D gene (7 bases). Trimming stripped 7 bases from V and 0 bases from J, with 19 bases between. Germline assignment: CDR1 LNHDA and CDR2 SQIVND (reference sequence). The CDR3 spans 18 residues. The CDR3 region has the DNA TGTGCCAGTAAAGGAGGGACAGCCGTCCTCTCTGGGGCCAACGTCCTGACTTTC. Translating it yields CASKGGTAVLSGANVLTF.

The chain couples TRBV11-2 to TRBJ1-6; no clear D gene. This CDR3 is built from 14 residues. V was shortened by 4 bases and J by 0 bases, with 4 bases between the two germline ends. Germline V gene sequence: CDR1 SGHAT, CDR2 FQNNGV. DNA of the CDR3: TGTGCCAGCAGCTCTAGCTCCTATAATTCACCCCTCCACTTT. Encoded protein: CASSSSSYNSPLHF.

A note on this clone: The junction departs from the called germline gene at one end, perhaps through a read error. V usage is TRBV19 and J usage is TRBJ2-1; D perhaps matches TRBD1 (6 bases). CDR3 length: 16 amino acids. Germline V CDR1 and CDR2: LNHDA, SQIVND (reference sequence). CDR3 bases: TGTGCTAGTAATGGGGGCTCTGGGTGGCCGTACAATGAGCAGTTCTTC. Translating it yields CASNGGSGWPYNEQFF.

The chain recombines TRBV6-6 with TRBJ1-4; no reliable D call. The V end lost 7 bases, the J end lost 3 bases, and 15 bases lay between the germline ends. This CDR3 is 15 amino acids long. The germline V gene has CDR1 MNHNY and CDR2 SVGAGI (reference sequence). Here the CDR3 DNA reads TGTGCCAGCACCGGAACCGGTCGGGCTAATGAAAAACTGTTTTTT. Amino acids: CASTGTGRANEKLFF.

The CDR3 spells CSAAYYEQYF. Written as DNA, the CDR3 is TGCAGTGCTGCCTACTACGAGCAGTACTTC. The chain employs TRBV20-1 and TRBJ2-7, with no clear D. V dropped 5 bases and J dropped 3 bases, with 5 bases sitting between them. The CDR3 contains 10 residues. Germline CDR1 and CDR2: DFQATT and SNEGSKA (reference sequence).

The J gene is TRBJ2-7, the V gene TRBV4-2; 11 bases are shared with TRBD2. Looked up from germline, CDR1 is LGHNA and CDR2 is YNFKEQ. The V and J ends lost 5 bases and 3 bases, in that order; junction bases with no gene match: 6. The CDR3 runs 15 residues. The CDR3 loop reads CASSETSGISYEQYF. For the CDR3, the DNA is TGTGCCAGCAGCGAGACTAGCGGGATAAGCTACGAGCAGTACTTC.

This clone was seen only once. The genes are TRBV3-1 (or the pseudogene TRBV3-2) and TRBJ1-3; TRBD1 aligns across 9 bases. The CDR3 contains 16 residues. In germline, CDR1 is LGHDT, CDR2 YNNKEL (reference sequence). V trimming: 4 bases; J trimming: 0 bases; junction bases outside the gene matches: 4. The CDR3 here is CASSPPDRGSGNTIYF. CDR3 nucleotides: TGTGCCAGCAGCCCTCCGGACAGGGGCTCTGGAAACACCATATATTTT.

The V call is TRBV2, the J call TRBJ2-7, with D possibly TRBD2 on 5 matching bases. The germline V gene encodes CDR1 SNHLY and CDR2 FYNNEI. Trimming cost V 5 bases and J 8 bases, with 22 bases left between them. This CDR3 contains 15 residues. CDR3 sequence (DNA): TGTGCCAGCAGTTTTAGGGCTTCTCTGGCGGGTCAGCAGTACTTC. Encoded protein: CASSFRASLAGQQYF.

The sample holds a few counts of this clone. V usage is TRBV21-1 and J usage is TRBJ1-2; the table assigns TRBD1, which was not confirmed against the DNA. TRBV21-1 represents a pseudogene. The CDR3 spans 15 residues. CDR3 region: CASSKAEGDLYGYTF. For the CDR3, the DNA is TGTGCCAGCAGCAAAGCAGAGGGGGATCTCTATGGCTACACCTTC.

The V and J genes are TRBV11-2 and TRBJ2-1; 10 bases agree with TRBD2. The CDR3 spans 13 residues. The germline CDR1 and CDR2 sequences are SGHAT and FQNNGV. Trimming removed 4 bases from V and 9 bases from J; junction bases left unmatched: 3. The CDR3 region is CASSSLAGAEQFF. CDR3 bases: TGTGCCAGCAGCTCCCTAGCGGGAGCTGAGCAGTTCTTC.

This chain uses TRBV20-1 with TRBJ2-2; D is unclear. Trimming left V 3 bases short and J 4 bases short, with 12 bases between. The germline V gene encodes CDR1 DFQATT and CDR2 SNEGSKA (reference sequence). The CDR3 totals 14 residues. For the CDR3, the DNA is TGCAGTGCTAGTCGTTCGGTTAGCACCGGGGAGCTGTTTTTT. It translates to CSASRSVSTGELFF.

This rearrangement joins TRBV28 to TRBJ1-5, with TRBD1 as a possible D gene (6 bases). CDR1 MDHEN and CDR2 SYDVKM come from the germline V gene. The CDR3 totals 15 residues. The CDR3 region is CASLRDTYSNQPQHF. The CDR3 DNA reads TGTGCTTCTCTCCGGGACACCTATAGCAATCAGCCCCAGCATTTT. The complete variable domain, with remaining parts taken from reference TRBV28 and TRBJ1-5, reads DVKVTQSSRYLVKRTGEKVFLECVQDMDHENMFWYRQDPGLGLRLIYFSYDVKMKEKGDIPEGYSVSREKKERFSLILESASTNQTSMYLCASLRDTYSNQPQHFGDGTRLSIL.

V usage is TRBV27 and J usage is TRBJ2-7; 16 bases fit TRBD2. The CDR3 totals 17 residues. The junction had 9 bases not matched to a gene; V was cut back by 10 bases and J by 0 bases. Germline V lookup: CDR1 MNHEY, CDR2 SMNVEV (reference sequence). In DNA form, the CDR3 reads TGTGCCACCGCCACGGGACTAGCGGGAGGGAGCTCCTACGAGCAGTACTTC. It encodes CATATGLAGGSSYEQYF.